This TCR beta chain derives from a study of blood T cell repertoires in COVID-19. Produced via immunoSEQ multiplex PCR; TCRdb's table is partial and in-frame only. In the table there are approximately 170,000 clones, around 82% of which are singletons. CDR3 length equals 15 residues. Per the germline V gene, CDR1 is LNHDA and CDR2 is SQIVND (reference sequence). Trimming removed 6 bases from V and 0 bases from J; junction bases left unmatched: 5. This rearrangement joins TRBV19 to TRBJ1-3; TRBD1 matches 7 bases. Sample: peripheral blood. The TCR comes from a woman older than 75 with acute or convalescent COVID-19. The CDR3 DNA is TGTGCCAGTAGGCCGACAGGGAGCTCTGGAAACACCATATATTTT. Protein sequence: CASRPTGSSGNTIYF.